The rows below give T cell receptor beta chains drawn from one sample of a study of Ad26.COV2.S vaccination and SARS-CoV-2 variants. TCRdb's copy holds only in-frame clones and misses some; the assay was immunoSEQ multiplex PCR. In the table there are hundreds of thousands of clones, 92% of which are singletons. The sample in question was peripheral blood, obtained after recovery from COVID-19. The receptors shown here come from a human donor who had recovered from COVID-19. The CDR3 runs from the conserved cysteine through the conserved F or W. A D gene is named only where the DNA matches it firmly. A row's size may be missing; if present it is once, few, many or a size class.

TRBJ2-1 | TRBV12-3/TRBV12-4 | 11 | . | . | TGTGCCAGCAGTTTACCGGGTGAGCAGTTCTTC | CASSLPGEQFF
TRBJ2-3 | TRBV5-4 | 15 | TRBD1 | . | TGTGCCAGCAGCAAAGGACAGGGATGGATGGATACGCAGTATTTT | CASSKGQGWMDTQYF
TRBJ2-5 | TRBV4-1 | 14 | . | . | TGCGCCAGCAGCCAAGATTGGGGTTCCGAGACCCAGTACTTC | CASSQDWGSETQYF
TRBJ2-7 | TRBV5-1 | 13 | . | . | TGCGCCAGCAGCTGGGACTTAACCTACGAGCAGTACTTC | CASSWDLTYEQYF
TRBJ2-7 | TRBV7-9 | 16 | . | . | TGTGCCAGCAGCTTACCCCCTCGGCAGGGGCCCTACGAGCAGTACTTC | CASSLPPRQGPYEQYF
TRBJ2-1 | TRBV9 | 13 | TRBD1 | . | TGTGCCAGCAGCGTAGGGGCGACAGGGGGTTTAGTCTTC | CASSVGATGGLVF
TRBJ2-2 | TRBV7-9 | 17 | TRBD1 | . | TGTGCCAGCAGCTCACCCAACAGGGGCGGGAACACCGGGGAGCTGTTTTTT | CASSSPNRGGNTGELFF
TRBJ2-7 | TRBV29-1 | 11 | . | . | TGCAGCGTGTTCCAGGGGTACGAGCAGTACTTC | CSVFQGYEQYF
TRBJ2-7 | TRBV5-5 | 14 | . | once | TGTGCCAGCAGCTTACCAATGATCTCCTACGAGCAGTACTTC | CASSLPMISYEQYF
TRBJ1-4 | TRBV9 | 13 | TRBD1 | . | TGTGCCAGCAGCGCGGGGGCAGGGGGACAGCCAACTTTT | CASSAGAGGQPTF
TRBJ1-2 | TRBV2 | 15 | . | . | TGTGCCAGCAGTCAATCCCGAGGGGACCGGGGGGGCTACACCTTC | CASSQSRGDRGGYTF
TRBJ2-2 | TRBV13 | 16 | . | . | TGTGCCAGCAGCCGGAGAGGACACTCCAACACCGGGGAGCTGTTTTTT | CASSRRGHSNTGELFF
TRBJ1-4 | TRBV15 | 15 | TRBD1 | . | TGTGCCACCAGCAGTGAGGGGACAGGGTATGAAAAACTGTTTTTT | CATSSEGTGYEKLFF
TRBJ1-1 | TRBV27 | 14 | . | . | TGTGCCAGCAGGCTATTCCTAGAGTACACTGAAGCTTTCTTT | CASRLFLEYTEAFF
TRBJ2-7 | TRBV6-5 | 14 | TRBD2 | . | TGTGCCAGCAGTTACGTGATAGCGGGGGGTCTCCTGGACTTC | CASSYVIAGGLLDF
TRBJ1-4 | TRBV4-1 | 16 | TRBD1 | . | TGCGCCAGCAGCCCTCGCCCTCCCGGGACAGGCGAAAAACTGTTTTTT | CASSPRPPGTGEKLFF
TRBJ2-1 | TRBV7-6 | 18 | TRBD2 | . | TGTGCCAGCAGCCTCTGGACTAGCGAGATTGACTCCTACAATGAGCAGTTCTTC | CASSLWTSEIDSYNEQFF
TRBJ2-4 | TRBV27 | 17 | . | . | TGTGCCAGCAGTAACCCCTTCAGGGTTGGGGACAAAAACATTCAGTACTTC | CASSNPFRVGDKNIQYF
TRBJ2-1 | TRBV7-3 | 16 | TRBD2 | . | TGTGCCAGCAGCTTATCTGCGGGGGGGTACTACAATGAGCAGTTCTTC | CASSLSAGGYYNEQFF
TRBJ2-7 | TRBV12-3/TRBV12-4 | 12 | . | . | TGTGCCAGCAGTTTAACCGGATACGAGCAGTACTTC | CASSLTGYEQYF
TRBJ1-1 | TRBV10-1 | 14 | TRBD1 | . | TGCGCCAGCAGCGCCAAAACAGGGGGCACTGAAGCTTTCTTT | CASSAKTGGTEAFF
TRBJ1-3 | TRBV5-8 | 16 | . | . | TGTGCCAGCAGCTTGGCCATCGTATCGTCTGGAAACACCATATATTTT | CASSLAIVSSGNTIYF
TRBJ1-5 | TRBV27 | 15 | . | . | TGTGCCAGCAGTTTAAGGGGCGGTGGCGGTCAGCCCCAGCATTTT | CASSLRGGGGQPQHF
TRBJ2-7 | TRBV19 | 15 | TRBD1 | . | TGTGCCAGTAGTCTTTCCGGGACAGGGATCCACGAGCAGTACTTC | CASSLSGTGIHEQYF
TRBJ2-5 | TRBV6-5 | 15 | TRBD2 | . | TGTGCCAGCAGACCGCCCTCTAGCGGCGGGGAGACCCAGTACTTC | CASRPPSSGGETQYF
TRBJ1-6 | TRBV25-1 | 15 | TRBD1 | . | TGTGCCAGCAGTGAAGGACAGGGTCATAATTCACCCCTCCACTTT | CASSEGQGHNSPLHF
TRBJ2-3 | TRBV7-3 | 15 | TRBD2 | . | TGTGCCAGCAGCTTATTGGGAGCGGGGACAGATACGCAGTATTTT | CASSLLGAGTDTQYF
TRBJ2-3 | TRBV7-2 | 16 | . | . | TGTGCCAGCAGCTTAGGTGGCAGGGGTGGCACAGATACGCAGTATTTT | CASSLGGRGGTDTQYF
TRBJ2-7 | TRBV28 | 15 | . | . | TGTGCCAGCAGCCAGGGCGGGGTGATAGTTTACGAGCAGTACTTC | CASSQGGVIVYEQYF
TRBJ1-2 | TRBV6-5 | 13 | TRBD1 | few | TGTGCCAGCAGCGAGGGACAGGGTCGTGGCTACACCTTC | CASSEGQGRGYTF
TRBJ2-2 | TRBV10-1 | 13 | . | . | TGCGCCACCGGGACCGTAAACACCGGGGAGCTGTTTTTT | CATGTVNTGELFF
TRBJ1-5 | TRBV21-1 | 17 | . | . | TGTGCCAGCAGCACCCTGACAGGGGACAGGGGCAATCAGCCCCAGCATTTT | CASSTLTGDRGNQPQHF
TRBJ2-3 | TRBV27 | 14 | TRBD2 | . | TGTGCCAGCTTCCTGGGAGGGCCCGCAGATACGCAGTATTTT | CASFLGGPADTQYF
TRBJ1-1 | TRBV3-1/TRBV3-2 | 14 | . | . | TGTGCCAGCAGCCAAGAATTAGGGGAAGCTGAAGCTTTCTTT | CASSQELGEAEAFF
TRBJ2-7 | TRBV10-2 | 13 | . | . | TGCGCCAGCAGTGTACAGGGTTCCTACGAGCAGTACTTC | CASSVQGSYEQYF
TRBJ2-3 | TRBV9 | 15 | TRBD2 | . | TGTGCCAGCAGCGAACTAGCGGGGGCCGCAGATACGCAGTATTTT | CASSELAGAADTQYF
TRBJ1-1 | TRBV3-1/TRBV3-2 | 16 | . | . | TGTGCCAGCAGCTCCAGCCTACAGGTGTATGGCGCTGAAGCTTTCTTT | CASSSSLQVYGAEAFF
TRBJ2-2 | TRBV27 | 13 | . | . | TGTGCCAGCAGTTTAGTATCCTCCGGGGAGCTGTTTTTT | CASSLVSSGELFF